These T cell receptor beta chains were read from a single sample in a study of identical twins. TCRdb re-called the 5' RACE reads through MiXCR, storing one row per CDR3 protein. This repertoire shows under 250,000 distinct CDR3 sequences, roughly 9.4% found once; its top ten account for around 5%. Sequencing was carried out using memory (CD45RO+) T cells sorted from blood. These receptors were obtained from a woman aged 18-29 years in good health. Both conserved end residues are part of each CDR3. The D gene is left open where the match is weak.

j_gene: TRBJ2-5
d_gene: NA
v_gene: TRBV20-1
CDR3aa: CSARWWGGRRETQYF

j_gene: TRBJ1-5
d_gene: TRBD1
v_gene: TRBV20-1
CDR3aa: CSAGDHRGNQPQHF

j_gene: TRBJ1-1
d_gene: NA
v_gene: TRBV6-5
CDR3aa: CASSSSRVNTEAFF

j_gene: TRBJ2-3
d_gene: TRBD1
v_gene: TRBV2
CDR3aa: CASRGDSPDTQYF

j_gene: TRBJ1-1
d_gene: NA
v_gene: TRBV6-5
CDR3aa: CASSYSEASWNTEAFF

j_gene: TRBJ2-2
d_gene: NA
v_gene: TRBV7-2
CDR3aa: CASSDPNTGELFF

j_gene: TRBJ2-7
d_gene: NA
v_gene: TRBV5-8
CDR3aa: CASSRTDSTYEQYF

j_gene: TRBJ2-3
d_gene: NA
v_gene: TRBV20-1
CDR3aa: CSAPGNSRADTQYF

j_gene: TRBJ1-1
d_gene: NA
v_gene: TRBV3-1
CDR3aa: CASSQGEVAEAFF

j_gene: TRBJ1-4
d_gene: NA
v_gene: TRBV10-3
CDR3aa: CAISRSNEKLFF

j_gene: TRBJ2-6
d_gene: NA
v_gene: TRBV7-6
CDR3aa: CASSLLGAGANVLTF

j_gene: TRBJ2-1
d_gene: NA
v_gene: TRBV7-9
CDR3aa: CASSQPANNEQFF

j_gene: TRBJ2-5
d_gene: NA
v_gene: TRBV6-2/TRBV6-3
CDR3aa: CASSFRARAEGTQYF

j_gene: TRBJ2-5
d_gene: TRBD2
v_gene: TRBV24-1
CDR3aa: CATSDLGRAQYF

j_gene: TRBJ1-1
d_gene: NA
v_gene: TRBV6-1
CDR3aa: CASSGQVIVTEAFF

j_gene: TRBJ2-1
d_gene: TRBD1
v_gene: TRBV9
CDR3aa: CASSGGTGGYNEQFF

j_gene: TRBJ2-2
d_gene: NA
v_gene: TRBV5-5
CDR3aa: CASSYQDTITGELFF

j_gene: TRBJ1-1
d_gene: NA
v_gene: TRBV7-9
CDR3aa: CASSFSNTEAFF

j_gene: TRBJ1-5
d_gene: TRBD1
v_gene: TRBV6-1
CDR3aa: CASTERTGPGQPQHF

j_gene: TRBJ1-1
d_gene: NA
v_gene: TRBV29-1
CDR3aa: CSVDSAAEAFF

j_gene: TRBJ2-7
d_gene: NA
v_gene: TRBV13
CDR3aa: CASSLAGAFSYEQYF

j_gene: TRBJ1-4
d_gene: NA
v_gene: TRBV5-6
CDR3aa: CASSLRGPNEKLFF

j_gene: TRBJ2-1
d_gene: TRBD2
v_gene: TRBV6-1
CDR3aa: CASSRLSGSSYNEQFF